A selection of T cell receptor beta chains follows, all from one sample in a study of OX40 agonist ivuxolimab in advanced cancers. TCRdb keeps only in-frame clones here, not all; method: immunoSEQ multiplex PCR. The sample contains about 59,000 clones, roughly 84% of which appear only once. The sequencing used CD4+ or CD8+ T cells sorted from blood, collected in a trial of the OX40 agonist ivuxolimab. Receptors originate from an adult with an advanced solid tumor such as melanoma, head and neck, liver or kidney cancer. CDR3s include the opening cysteine and the closing phenylalanine or tryptophan. The D gene is left open where the match is weak. Part of the rows lack a size; the others show once, few, many or a class for expanded clones.

v_call: TRBV19
d_call: -
clone_size: -
j_call: TRBJ1-1
cdr3_nt: TGTGCCAGTAGTAACCCGGGACGGAAAAACACTGAAGCTTTCTTT
cdr3_aa: CASSNPGRKNTEAFF

v_call: TRBV4-1
d_call: -
clone_size: few
j_call: TRBJ1-1
cdr3_nt: TGCGCCAGCAGCCAAGAGGGGGCGATGAACACTGAAGCTTTCTTT
cdr3_aa: CASSQEGAMNTEAFF

v_call: TRBV15
d_call: -
clone_size: -
j_call: TRBJ2-7
cdr3_nt: TGTGCCACCAGCAGAGATAGGGGGGCGGTCTACGAGCAGTACTTC
cdr3_aa: CATSRDRGAVYEQYF

v_call: TRBV15
d_call: TRBD1
clone_size: -
j_call: TRBJ1-2
cdr3_nt: TGTGCCACCAGCAGAGATCAGACAGGGGACTATGGCTACACCTTC
cdr3_aa: CATSRDQTGDYGYTF

v_call: TRBV7-8
d_call: TRBD1
clone_size: -
j_call: TRBJ1-2
cdr3_nt: TGTGCCAGCAGCTTAGGGGGTTGGGGACAGTACGATGGCTACACCTTC
cdr3_aa: CASSLGGWGQYDGYTF

v_call: TRBV5-1
d_call: -
clone_size: -
j_call: TRBJ1-6
cdr3_nt: TGCGCCAGCAGCTTGGGGGGGGGAAATTCACCCCTCCACTTT
cdr3_aa: CASSLGGGNSPLHF

v_call: TRBV20-1
d_call: -
clone_size: -
j_call: TRBJ2-7
cdr3_nt: TGCAGTGCTGGGCTCTCCTACGAGCAGTACTTC
cdr3_aa: CSAGLSYEQYF

v_call: TRBV2
d_call: -
clone_size: -
j_call: TRBJ2-3
cdr3_nt: TGTGCCAGCGTTGAGAGAAACACAGATACGCAGTATTTT
cdr3_aa: CASVERNTDTQYF

v_call: TRBV5-5
d_call: -
clone_size: -
j_call: TRBJ1-2
cdr3_nt: TGTGCCAGCAGCTTGGTAGTAGGGGATAGCTACACCTTC
cdr3_aa: CASSLVVGDSYTF

v_call: TRBV6-1
d_call: -
clone_size: -
j_call: TRBJ1-1
cdr3_nt: TGTGCCAGCAGTGACAGTGGTGTCACTGAAGCTTTCTTT
cdr3_aa: CASSDSGVTEAFF

v_call: TRBV25-1
d_call: -
clone_size: -
j_call: TRBJ1-2
cdr3_nt: TGTGCCAGCAGTGAGCGCCAGAACTATGGCTACACCTTC
cdr3_aa: CASSERQNYGYTF

v_call: TRBV6-5
d_call: TRBD1
clone_size: -
j_call: TRBJ2-7
cdr3_nt: TGTGCCAGCAGGAGGTTGGGACAGGGTTACGAGCAGTACTTC
cdr3_aa: CASRRLGQGYEQYF

v_call: TRBV30
d_call: -
clone_size: -
j_call: TRBJ2-3
cdr3_nt: TGTGCCTGGAGTGTAGCTCTGAGCCCGACAGATACGCAGTATTTT
cdr3_aa: CAWSVALSPTDTQYF

v_call: TRBV9
d_call: -
clone_size: -
j_call: TRBJ2-2
cdr3_nt: TGTGCCAGCAGCGTAGGAGTAGGGAAGAACACCGGGGAGCTGTTTTTT
cdr3_aa: CASSVGVGKNTGELFF

v_call: TRBV5-6
d_call: TRBD2
clone_size: -
j_call: TRBJ2-5
cdr3_nt: TGTGCCAGCAGCTCCGGACTAGCGGGGGGGTTGGAGACCCAGTACTTC
cdr3_aa: CASSSGLAGGLETQYF

v_call: TRBV7-9
d_call: -
clone_size: -
j_call: TRBJ1-3
cdr3_nt: TGTGCCAGCAGCTTAGGTGGGGGATCTGGAAACACCATATATTTT
cdr3_aa: CASSLGGGSGNTIYF

v_call: TRBV10-3
d_call: -
clone_size: -
j_call: TRBJ2-2
cdr3_nt: TGTGCCACAAAGGGCCCCGGGGAGCTGTTTTTT
cdr3_aa: CATKGPGELFF

v_call: TRBV10-1
d_call: TRBD1
clone_size: -
j_call: TRBJ1-1
cdr3_nt: TGCGCCAGCTCCGTAAACAGGGGGAACACTGAAGCTTTCTTT
cdr3_aa: CASSVNRGNTEAFF

v_call: TRBV7-9
d_call: -
clone_size: -
j_call: TRBJ2-1
cdr3_nt: TGTGCCAGCAGGGTTGCGTTGGGGGGCTACAATGAGCAGTTCTTC
cdr3_aa: CASRVALGGYNEQFF

v_call: TRBV7-8
d_call: -
clone_size: -
j_call: TRBJ2-7
cdr3_nt: TGTGCCAGCAGCCTAGGTCGGCTGCGCTCCTACGAGCAGTACTTC
cdr3_aa: CASSLGRLRSYEQYF

v_call: TRBV4-1
d_call: TRBD1
clone_size: -
j_call: TRBJ2-3
cdr3_nt: TGCGCCAGCAGCCATGGACAGGGTGGGACAGATACGCAGTATTTT
cdr3_aa: CASSHGQGGTDTQYF

v_call: TRBV5-1
d_call: -
clone_size: -
j_call: TRBJ2-6
cdr3_nt: TGCGCCAGCAGCTTGGGTCAGGTGTCCTCTGGGGCCAACGTCCTGACTTTC
cdr3_aa: CASSLGQVSSGANVLTF

v_call: TRBV6-1
d_call: TRBD2
clone_size: -
j_call: TRBJ2-7
cdr3_nt: TGTGCCGGTCGGAGTAGCGGGAGGGCCCCCGAGCAGTACTTC
cdr3_aa: CAGRSSGRAPEQYF

v_call: TRBV15
d_call: TRBD1
clone_size: -
j_call: TRBJ2-2
cdr3_nt: TGTGCCACCAGCAGGGTCGGACAGGGCGTCGGGGAGCTGTTTTTT
cdr3_aa: CATSRVGQGVGELFF

v_call: TRBV2
d_call: -
clone_size: few
j_call: TRBJ2-7
cdr3_nt: TGTGCCAGCAGTGCCCTGATTGGGCAGCACGAGCAGTACTTC
cdr3_aa: CASSALIGQHEQYF

v_call: TRBV19
d_call: -
clone_size: few
j_call: TRBJ1-2
cdr3_nt: TGTGCCAGTAGTATTTGGGCGGACGGTAACTATGGCTACACCTTC
cdr3_aa: CASSIWADGNYGYTF

v_call: TRBV29-1
d_call: TRBD2
clone_size: -
j_call: TRBJ2-2
cdr3_nt: TGCAGCGTCACAGCGGGAGGCGGGTTAACCGGGGAGCTGTTTTTT
cdr3_aa: CSVTAGGGLTGELFF

v_call: TRBV25-1
d_call: -
clone_size: -
j_call: TRBJ1-1
cdr3_nt: TGTGCCAGCAAAAGTTTGGTGAACACTGAAGCTTTCTTT
cdr3_aa: CASKSLVNTEAFF

v_call: TRBV29-1
d_call: -
clone_size: -
j_call: TRBJ2-1
cdr3_nt: TGCAGCGTTGCACCGTTCGGGAGCAATGAGCAGTTCTTC
cdr3_aa: CSVAPFGSNEQFF

v_call: TRBV28
d_call: -
clone_size: once
j_call: TRBJ2-3
cdr3_nt: TGTGCCAGCACCCCAAGGGGGGGTCTCGATACGCAGTATTTT
cdr3_aa: CASTPRGGLDTQYF

v_call: TRBV27
d_call: -
clone_size: -
j_call: TRBJ2-1
cdr3_nt: TGTGCCAGCAGTCGAGGGGATGAGCAGTTCTTC
cdr3_aa: CASSRGDEQFF

v_call: TRBV18
d_call: -
clone_size: few
j_call: TRBJ2-3
cdr3_nt: TGTGCCAGCTCACCGATGGCTACAGATACGCAGTATTTT
cdr3_aa: CASSPMATDTQYF

v_call: TRBV7-9
d_call: -
clone_size: -
j_call: TRBJ2-7
cdr3_nt: TGTGCCAGCAGCTTAGCAGGGGTAAGGGCCTACGAGCAGTACTTC
cdr3_aa: CASSLAGVRAYEQYF

v_call: TRBV19
d_call: TRBD2
clone_size: -
j_call: TRBJ2-2
cdr3_nt: TGTGCCAGTATCCCACTAGCGGGGGTGAACACCGGGGAGCTGTTTTTT
cdr3_aa: CASIPLAGVNTGELFF

v_call: TRBV6-5
d_call: -
clone_size: -
j_call: TRBJ2-1
cdr3_nt: TGTGCCAGCAGTTTACTAGGAGGGGGCGATGAGCAGTTCTTC
cdr3_aa: CASSLLGGGDEQFF

v_call: TRBV4-1
d_call: -
clone_size: -
j_call: TRBJ1-1
cdr3_nt: TGCGCCAGCAGCCCGCCACAGCCTCCCTTGAACACTGAAGCTTTCTTT
cdr3_aa: CASSPPQPPLNTEAFF

v_call: TRBV7-2
d_call: TRBD2
clone_size: -
j_call: TRBJ2-7
cdr3_nt: TGTGCCAGCAGCCCGACTAGCGGGGCCCACGAGCAGTACTTC
cdr3_aa: CASSPTSGAHEQYF

v_call: TRBV9
d_call: -
clone_size: -
j_call: TRBJ2-5
cdr3_nt: TGTGCCAGCAGCGTAGACCACTCAGGAGGAGAGACCCAGTACTTC
cdr3_aa: CASSVDHSGGETQYF

v_call: TRBV29-1
d_call: TRBD2
clone_size: -
j_call: TRBJ2-7
cdr3_nt: TGCAGCGCGGGGACTAGCGGGAGCTACGAGCAGTACTTC
cdr3_aa: CSAGTSGSYEQYF

v_call: TRBV9
d_call: -
clone_size: -
j_call: TRBJ2-3
cdr3_nt: TGTGCCAGCAGAGGGGGACTACTCACAGATACGCAGTATTTT
cdr3_aa: CASRGGLLTDTQYF

v_call: TRBV7-9
d_call: TRBD2
clone_size: -
j_call: TRBJ2-7
cdr3_nt: TGTGCCAGCAGCTTAGCAGTCTTGGGACTAGCGGGGTACGAGCAGTACTTC
cdr3_aa: CASSLAVLGLAGYEQYF

v_call: TRBV6-5
d_call: -
clone_size: -
j_call: TRBJ2-5
cdr3_nt: TGTGCCAGCAGTGACTCGGGGGATTTGGTCGAGACCCAGTACTTC
cdr3_aa: CASSDSGDLVETQYF

v_call: TRBV11-3
d_call: -
clone_size: -
j_call: TRBJ2-1
cdr3_nt: TGTGCCAGCAGCTTAGGGGGACTGTACAATGAGCAGTTCTTC
cdr3_aa: CASSLGGLYNEQFF

v_call: TRBV6-5
d_call: TRBD2
clone_size: -
j_call: TRBJ2-7
cdr3_nt: TGTGCCAGCAGTTACTCTACTAGCGGGAGCTACGAGCAGTACTTC
cdr3_aa: CASSYSTSGSYEQYF

v_call: TRBV30
d_call: -
clone_size: -
j_call: TRBJ2-1
cdr3_nt: TGTGCCTGGAGGGGTAGCTCCTACAATGAGCAGTTCTTC
cdr3_aa: CAWRGSSYNEQFF

v_call: TRBV4-3
d_call: -
clone_size: -
j_call: TRBJ1-2
cdr3_nt: TGCGCCAGCAGCCAAGACTCGTCCTGGGGCAGGGGCTATGGCTACACCTTC
cdr3_aa: CASSQDSSWGRGYGYTF

v_call: TRBV6-5
d_call: -
clone_size: -
j_call: TRBJ2-1
cdr3_nt: TGTGCCAGCAGTTATCCAGGGAGCGATGAGCAGTTCTTC
cdr3_aa: CASSYPGSDEQFF

v_call: TRBV2
d_call: TRBD2
clone_size: -
j_call: TRBJ2-1
cdr3_nt: TGTGCCAGCACGACTAGCTCTTACTCCTACAATGAGCAGTTCTTC
cdr3_aa: CASTTSSYSYNEQFF

v_call: TRBV4-2
d_call: -
clone_size: -
j_call: TRBJ1-2
cdr3_nt: TGTGCCAGCAGCCAAGACCGATCTAACTATGGCTACACCTTC
cdr3_aa: CASSQDRSNYGYTF

v_call: TRBV19
d_call: -
clone_size: -
j_call: TRBJ1-5
cdr3_nt: TGTGCCAGTAGTATACAAGAACAGCCCCAGCATTTT
cdr3_aa: CASSIQEQPQHF

v_call: TRBV11-3
d_call: -
clone_size: -
j_call: TRBJ1-3
cdr3_nt: TGTGCCAGCAGCGTGGGACCGGTCGACACCATATATTTT
cdr3_aa: CASSVGPVDTIYF